A selection of T cell receptor beta chains follows, all from one sample in a study of T cells in Graves' hyperthyroidism and ophthalmopathy. TCRdb fed the multiplex PCR reads into MiXCR, producing one record per CDR3 protein. The table lists more than 500,000 distinct CDR3 sequences, about 16% of them singletons. The specimen sequenced was blood. The receptors here all came from a woman younger than 45 with Graves' ophthalmopathy. CDR3s include the opening cysteine and the closing phenylalanine or tryptophan. A D gene is named only where the DNA matches it firmly. Clone size is not always given. Where it is, it says once, few, many or a class for expanded clones.

many TRBD1 TRBJ2-1 TRBV7-2 CASSLGQGIYNEQFF TGTGCCAGCAGCCTGGGACAGGGCATCTACAATGAGCAGTTCTTC
- - TRBJ2-7 TRBV28 CASSLDQPIYEQYF TGTGCCAGCAGTTTGGACCAGCCCATCTACGAGCAGTACTTC
- TRBD1 TRBJ1-5 TRBV20-1 CSAIDRGNNQPQHF TGCAGTGCTATAGACAGGGGGAACAATCAGCCCCAGCATTTT
many - TRBJ2-3 TRBV7-3 CASSFFHWKMGGSSTDTQYF TGTGCCAGCAGCTTTTTCCACTGGAAGATGGGAGGCAGCAGCACAGATACGCAGTATTTT
many - TRBJ2-3 TRBV7-2 CASSLVGVVSLTDTQYF TGTGCCAGCAGCTTAGTTGGGGTCGTCTCGCTCACAGATACGCAGTATTTT
many TRBD2 TRBJ2-7 TRBV18 CASSPPGLMTYEQYF TGTGCCAGCTCACCACCGGGACTAATGACCTACGAGCAGTACTTC
- TRBD2 TRBJ2-7 TRBV6-1 CASTPSGSYEQYF TGTGCCAGCACTCCTAGCGGGAGTTACGAGCAGTACTTC
few TRBD1 TRBJ2-1 TRBV29-1 CSAPDIGQVEQFF TGCAGCGCCCCAGACATAGGACAGGTTGAGCAGTTCTTC
many TRBD2 TRBJ2-7 TRBV6-1 CASSVASGRGVHEQYF TGTGCCAGCAGTGTGGCTAGCGGGAGAGGCGTTCACGAGCAGTACTTC
few - TRBJ2-1 TRBV7-3 CASSPRGPSIYNEQFF TGTGCCAGCAGCCCCCGGGGCCCCTCAATTTACAATGAGCAGTTCTTC
many - TRBJ1-4 TRBV30 CACDPVNEKLFF TGTGCCTGCGACCCCGTTAATGAAAAACTGTTTTTT
many TRBD2 TRBJ2-7 TRBV2 CASRGLAGVLGEQYF TGTGCCAGCAGGGGACTAGCGGGAGTATTGGGCGAGCAGTACTTC
few - TRBJ1-5 TRBV7-2 CASSPLRGRGHNQPQHF TGTGCCAGCAGCCCTTTACGAGGGCGGGGACACAATCAGCCCCAGCATTTT
few - TRBJ2-2 TRBV5-1 CASSLDQIGELFF TGCGCCAGCAGCTTAGACCAAATCGGGGAGCTGTTTTTT
once - TRBJ1-2 TRBV5-1 CASSLSGHYGYTF TGCGCCAGCAGCCTATCGGGTCATTATGGCTACACCTTC
many - TRBJ2-7 TRBV7-2 CAGSDRQNYEQYF TGTGCCGGCAGCGACAGGCAAAATTACGAGCAGTACTTC
- - TRBJ1-4 TRBV4-2 CASVLGGATNEKLFF TGTGCCAGCGTCCTGGGCGGGGCAACTAATGAAAAACTGTTTTTT
- - TRBJ2-1 TRBV28 CATYRDAYNEQFF TGTGCCACCTACAGGGACGCCTACAATGAGCAGTTCTTC
- TRBD1 TRBJ1-2 TRBV7-2 CASSLPTGGIHTF TGTGCCAGCAGCTTACCTACAGGGGGGATCCACACCTTC
many - TRBJ1-6 TRBV12-3/TRBV12-4 CASNKGGENSPLHF TGTGCCAGCAATAAAGGGGGGGAAAATTCACCCCTCCACTTT
many TRBD1 TRBJ1-1 TRBV6-6 CASSYPGQGDTEAFF TGTGCCAGCAGTTACCCAGGACAGGGGGACACTGAAGCTTTCTTT
many - TRBJ2-1 TRBV7-2 CASSNSHAYNEQFF TGTGCCAGCAGCAACAGCCACGCCTACAATGAGCAGTTCTTC
few - TRBJ2-2 TRBV19 CASSIAGVTGELFF TGTGCCAGTAGTATAGCCGGGGTAACCGGGGAGCTGTTTTTT
many - TRBJ2-7 TRBV5-1 CASSLNSGTYEQYF TGCGCCAGCAGCTTGAATAGCGGTACCTACGAGCAGTACTTC
- - TRBJ1-2 TRBV11-2 CASSLVGGSDGYTF TGTGCCAGCAGCTTAGTTGGGGGGAGCGATGGCTACACCTTC
many TRBD1 TRBJ2-3 TRBV7-2 CASSLGADRWTDTQYF TGTGCCAGCAGCTTAGGGGCGGACAGGTGGACAGATACGCAGTATTTT
- TRBD1 TRBJ2-7 TRBV28 CASKVPGQGAVEQYF TGTGCCAGCAAGGTGCCGGGACAGGGGGCTGTCGAGCAGTACTTC
- - TRBJ2-1 TRBV5-1 CASSLEEDHEQFF TGCGCCAGCAGCTTGGAAGAGGATCATGAGCAGTTCTTC
few TRBD1 TRBJ1-5 TRBV20-1 CSAGMTGGGQPQHF TGCAGTGCTGGAATGACAGGGGGCGGCCAGCCCCAGCATTTT
many - TRBJ1-5 TRBV12-3/TRBV12-4 CASTLRGNQPQHF TGTGCCAGCACCCTTCGGGGTAACCAGCCCCAGCATTTT
many - TRBJ2-7 TRBV20-1 CSARDWQSYEQYF TGCAGTGCTAGAGATTGGCAGAGCTACGAGCAGTACTTC